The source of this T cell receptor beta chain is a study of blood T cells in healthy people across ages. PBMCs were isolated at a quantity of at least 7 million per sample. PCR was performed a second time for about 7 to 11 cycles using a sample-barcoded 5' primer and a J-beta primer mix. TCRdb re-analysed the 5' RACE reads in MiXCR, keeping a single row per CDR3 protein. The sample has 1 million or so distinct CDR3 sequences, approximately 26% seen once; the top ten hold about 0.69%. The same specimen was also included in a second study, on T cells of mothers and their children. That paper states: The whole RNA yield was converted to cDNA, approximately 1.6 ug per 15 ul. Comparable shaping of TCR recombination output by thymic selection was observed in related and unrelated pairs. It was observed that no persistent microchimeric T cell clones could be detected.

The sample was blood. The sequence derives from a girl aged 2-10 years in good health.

CDR3 nucleotides: TGCAGCGTTGCCCGAGGCGGTGAAGCTTTCTTT. Residues: CSVARGGEAFF. This rearrangement joins TRBV29-1 to TRBJ1-1, with D hard to call. The V end lost 4 bases, the J end lost 7 bases, and 10 bases lay between the germline ends. This CDR3 comprises 11 residues. Germline V gene data show CDR1 as SQVTM and CDR2 as ANQGSEA.